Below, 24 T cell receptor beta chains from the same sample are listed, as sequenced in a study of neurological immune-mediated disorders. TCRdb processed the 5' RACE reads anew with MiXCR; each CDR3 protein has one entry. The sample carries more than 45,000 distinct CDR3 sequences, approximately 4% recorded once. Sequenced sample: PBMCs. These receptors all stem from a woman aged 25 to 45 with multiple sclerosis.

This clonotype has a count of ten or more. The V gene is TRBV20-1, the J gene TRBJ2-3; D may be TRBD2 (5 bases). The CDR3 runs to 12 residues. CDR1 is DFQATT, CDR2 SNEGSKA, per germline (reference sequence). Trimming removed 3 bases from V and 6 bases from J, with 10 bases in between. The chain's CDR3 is CSASEGVDTQYF. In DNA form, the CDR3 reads TGCAGTGCTAGCGAGGGTGTGGATACGCAGTATTTT.

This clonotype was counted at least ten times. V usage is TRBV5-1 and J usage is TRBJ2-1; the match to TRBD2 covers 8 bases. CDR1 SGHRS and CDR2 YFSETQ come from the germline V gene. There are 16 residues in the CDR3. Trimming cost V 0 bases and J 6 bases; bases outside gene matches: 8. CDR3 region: CASSLAITSGLNEQFF. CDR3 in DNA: TGCGCCAGCAGCTTGGCCATCACTAGCGGACTCAATGAGCAGTTCTTC.

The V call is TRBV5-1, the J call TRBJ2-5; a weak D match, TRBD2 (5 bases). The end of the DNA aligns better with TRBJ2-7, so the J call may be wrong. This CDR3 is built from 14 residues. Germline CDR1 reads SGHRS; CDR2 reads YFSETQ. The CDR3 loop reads CASSLAGGPYEQYF. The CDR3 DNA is TGCGCCAGCAGCTTGGCCGGAGGACCCTACGAGCAGTACTTC.

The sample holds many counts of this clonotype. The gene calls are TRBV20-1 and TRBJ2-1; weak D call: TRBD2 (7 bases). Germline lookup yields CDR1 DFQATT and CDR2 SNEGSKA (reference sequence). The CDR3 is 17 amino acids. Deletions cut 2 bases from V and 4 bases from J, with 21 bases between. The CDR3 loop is CSARPREGGTRYNEQFF. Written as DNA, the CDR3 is TGCAGTGCTAGACCGCGAGAGGGGGGGACAAGGTACAATGAGCAGTTCTTC.

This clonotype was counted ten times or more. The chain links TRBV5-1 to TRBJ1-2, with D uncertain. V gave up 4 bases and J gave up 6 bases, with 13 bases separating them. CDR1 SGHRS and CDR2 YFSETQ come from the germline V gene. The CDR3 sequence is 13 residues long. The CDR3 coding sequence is TGCGCCAGCAGCCGACGGCCCCAGGATGGCTACACCTTC. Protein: CASSRRPQDGYTF. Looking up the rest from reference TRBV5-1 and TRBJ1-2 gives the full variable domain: KAGVTQTPRYLIKTRGQQVTLSCSPISGHRSVSWYQQTPGQGLQFLFEYFSETQRNKGNFPGRFSGRQFSNSRSEMNVSTLELGDSALYLCASSRRPQDGYTFGSGTRLTVV.

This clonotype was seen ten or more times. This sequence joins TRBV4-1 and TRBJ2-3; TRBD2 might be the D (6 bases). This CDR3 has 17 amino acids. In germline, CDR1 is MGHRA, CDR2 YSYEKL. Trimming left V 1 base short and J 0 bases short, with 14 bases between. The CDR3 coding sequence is TGCGCCAGCAGCCAAGTACCACTAGCTTCTAGCACAGATACGCAGTATTTT. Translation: CASSQVPLASSTDTQYF.

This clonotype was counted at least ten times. CDR3 nucleotides: TGTGCCAGCAGCTTGGTTGGCGGGGAGAACACTGAAGCTTTCTTT. Protein product: CASSLVGGENTEAFF. The V gene is TRBV5-6, the J gene TRBJ1-1; D remains unclear. The CDR3 totals 15 residues. The V gene's germline CDR1 is SGHDT and CDR2 YYEEEE. V shed 0 bases and J shed 1 base, with 10 bases lying between them.

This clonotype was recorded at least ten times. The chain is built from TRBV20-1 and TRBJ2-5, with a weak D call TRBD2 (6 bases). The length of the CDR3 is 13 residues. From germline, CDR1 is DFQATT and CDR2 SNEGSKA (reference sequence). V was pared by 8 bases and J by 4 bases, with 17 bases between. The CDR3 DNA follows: TGCAGTCCCCTAGGGAGTAGCGGAGAGACCCAGTACTTC. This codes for CSPLGSSGETQYF.

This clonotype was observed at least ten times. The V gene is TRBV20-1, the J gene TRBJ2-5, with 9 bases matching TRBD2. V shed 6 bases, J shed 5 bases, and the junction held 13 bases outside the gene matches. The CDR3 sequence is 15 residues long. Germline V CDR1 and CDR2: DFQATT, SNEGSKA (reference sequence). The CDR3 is CSAAFQRGVLETQYF. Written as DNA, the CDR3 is TGCAGTGCAGCCTTTCAGCGGGGGGTTTTGGAGACCCAGTACTTC.

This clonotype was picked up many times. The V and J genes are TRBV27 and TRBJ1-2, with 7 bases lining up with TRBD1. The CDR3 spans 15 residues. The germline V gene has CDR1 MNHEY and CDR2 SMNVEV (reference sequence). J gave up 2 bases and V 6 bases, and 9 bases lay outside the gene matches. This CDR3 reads CASRGQLQPNYGYTF. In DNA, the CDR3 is TGTGCCAGCAGGGGACAGCTACAACCGAACTATGGCTACACCTTC.

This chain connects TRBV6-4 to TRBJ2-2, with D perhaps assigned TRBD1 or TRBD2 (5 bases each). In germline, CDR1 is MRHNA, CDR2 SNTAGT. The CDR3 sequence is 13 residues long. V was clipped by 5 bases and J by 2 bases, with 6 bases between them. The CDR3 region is CASSRDNTGELFF. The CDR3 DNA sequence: TGTGCCAGCAGTAGGGACAACACCGGGGAGCTGTTTTTT.

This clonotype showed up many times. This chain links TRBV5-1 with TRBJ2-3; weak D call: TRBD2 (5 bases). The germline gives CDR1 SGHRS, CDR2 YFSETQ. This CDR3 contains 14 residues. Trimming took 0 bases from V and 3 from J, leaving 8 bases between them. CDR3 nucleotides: TGCGCCAGCAGCTTGGGAGGGCTTACAGATACGCAGTATTTT. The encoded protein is CASSLGGLTDTQYF.

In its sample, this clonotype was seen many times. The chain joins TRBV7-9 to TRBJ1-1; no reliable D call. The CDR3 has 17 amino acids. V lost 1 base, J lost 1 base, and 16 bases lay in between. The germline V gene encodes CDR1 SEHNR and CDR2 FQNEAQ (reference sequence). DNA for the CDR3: TGTGCCAGCAGCTTAGGGTATCAACAACCGGGGAACACTGAAGCTTTCTTT. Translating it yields CASSLGYQQPGNTEAFF.

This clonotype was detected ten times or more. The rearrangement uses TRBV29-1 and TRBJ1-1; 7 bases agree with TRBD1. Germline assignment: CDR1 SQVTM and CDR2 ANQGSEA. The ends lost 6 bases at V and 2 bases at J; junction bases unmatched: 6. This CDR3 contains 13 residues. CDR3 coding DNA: TGCAGCGTGGGGGGACAGCGTAACACTGAAGCTTTCTTT. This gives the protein CSVGGQRNTEAFF.

The CDR3 coding sequence is TGTGCCAGCAGTGAGACAACTAGCAATCAGCCCCAGCATTTT. Translated: CASSETTSNQPQHF. The J gene is TRBJ1-5, the V gene TRBV2, with unresolved D. The CDR3 is made up of 14 amino acids. V lost 3 bases and J lost 0, with 6 bases in between. Germline assignment: CDR1 SNHLY and CDR2 FYNNEI.

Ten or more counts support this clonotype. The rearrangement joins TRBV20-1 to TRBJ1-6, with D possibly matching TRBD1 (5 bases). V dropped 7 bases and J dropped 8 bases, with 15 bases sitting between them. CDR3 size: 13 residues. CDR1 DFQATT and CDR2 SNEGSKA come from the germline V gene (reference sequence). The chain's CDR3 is CSGSLGGDSPLHF. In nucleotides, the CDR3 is TGCAGTGGCTCCCTCGGGGGAGATTCACCCCTCCACTTT.

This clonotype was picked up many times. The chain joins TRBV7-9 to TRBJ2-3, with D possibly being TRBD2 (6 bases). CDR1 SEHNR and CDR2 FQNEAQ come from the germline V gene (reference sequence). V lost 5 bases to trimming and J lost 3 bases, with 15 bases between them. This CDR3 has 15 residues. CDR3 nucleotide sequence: TGTGCCAGCAGCCCATCCGGGACTGGGACAGATACGCAGTATTTT. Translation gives CASSPSGTGTDTQYF.

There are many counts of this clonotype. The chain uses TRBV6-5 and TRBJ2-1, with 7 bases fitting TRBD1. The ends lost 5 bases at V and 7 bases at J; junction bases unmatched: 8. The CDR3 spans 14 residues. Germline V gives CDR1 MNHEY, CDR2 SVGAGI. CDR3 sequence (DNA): TGTGCCAGCAGTCAATCCTCACAGGGGAATGAGCAGTTCTTC. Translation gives CASSQSSQGNEQFF.

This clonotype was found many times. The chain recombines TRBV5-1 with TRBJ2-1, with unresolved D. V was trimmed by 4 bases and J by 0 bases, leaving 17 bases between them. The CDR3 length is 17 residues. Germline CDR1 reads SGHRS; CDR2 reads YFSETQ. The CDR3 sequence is CASSLRTSQSSYNEQFF. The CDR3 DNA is TGCGCCAGCAGCCTACGGACGAGTCAAAGCTCCTACAATGAGCAGTTCTTC.

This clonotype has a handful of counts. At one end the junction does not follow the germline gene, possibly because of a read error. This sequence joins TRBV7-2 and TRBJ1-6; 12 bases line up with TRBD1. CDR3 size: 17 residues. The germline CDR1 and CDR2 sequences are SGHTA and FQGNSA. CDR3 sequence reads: CASSYGTGGHYNSPLNF. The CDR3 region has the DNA TGTGCCAGCAGCTACGGGACAGGGGGCCACTATAATTCACCCCTCAACTTT.

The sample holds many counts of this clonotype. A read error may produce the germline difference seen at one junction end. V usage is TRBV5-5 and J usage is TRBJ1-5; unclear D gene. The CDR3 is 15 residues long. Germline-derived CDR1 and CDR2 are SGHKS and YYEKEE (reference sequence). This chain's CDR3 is CASSLSGDGNQPQNF. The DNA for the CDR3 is TGTGCCAGCAGCTTATCCGGGGATGGCAATCAGCCCCAGAATTTT. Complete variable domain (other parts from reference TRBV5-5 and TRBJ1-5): DAGVTQSPTHLIKTRGQQVTLRCSPISGHKSVSWYQQVLGQGPQFIFQYYEKEERGRGNFPDRFSARQFPNYSSELNVNALLLGDSALYLCASSLSGDGNQPQNFGDGTRLSIL.

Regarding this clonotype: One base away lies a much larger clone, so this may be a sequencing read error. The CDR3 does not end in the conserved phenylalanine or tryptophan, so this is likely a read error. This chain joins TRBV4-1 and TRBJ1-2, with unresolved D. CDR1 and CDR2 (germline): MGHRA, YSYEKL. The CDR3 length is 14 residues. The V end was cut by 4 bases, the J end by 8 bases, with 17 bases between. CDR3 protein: CASSRTQDLGGYTC. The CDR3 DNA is TGCGCCAGCAGCCGCACCCAGGACCTGGGGGGCTACACCTGC.

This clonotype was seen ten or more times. The DNA of the CDR3 is TGCAGTGCTCCGGACGATGCGGGAAACACCATATATTTT. Residues: CSAPDDAGNTIYF. The J gene is TRBJ1-3, the V gene TRBV20-1; D gene ambiguous. CDR1 DFQATT and CDR2 SNEGSKA come from the germline V gene (reference sequence). V was cut by 5 bases and J by 4 bases, with 12 bases left in between. This CDR3 has 13 amino acids.

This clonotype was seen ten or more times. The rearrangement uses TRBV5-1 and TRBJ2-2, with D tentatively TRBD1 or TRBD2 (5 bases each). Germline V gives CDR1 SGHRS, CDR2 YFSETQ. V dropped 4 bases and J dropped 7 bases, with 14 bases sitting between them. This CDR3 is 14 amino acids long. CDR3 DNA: TGCGCCAGCAGCCTGAATCGGGGCCACGGGGAGCTGTTTTTT. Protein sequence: CASSLNRGHGELFF. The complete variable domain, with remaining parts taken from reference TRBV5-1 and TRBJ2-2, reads KAGVTQTPRYLIKTRGQQVTLSCSPISGHRSVSWYQQTPGQGLQFLFEYFSETQRNKGNFPGRFSGRQFSNSRSEMNVSTLELGDSALYLCASSLNRGHGELFFGEGSRLTVL.